This T cell receptor beta chain came from a study of blood T cell repertoires in COVID-19. About the research overall: Whether acute or convalescent, the COVID-19 samples came from the United States, Italy and Spain. T cells, B-cell-depleted T cells, or PBMCs supplied cDNA or gDNA.

In the source study's methods: Scientists estimated how many nucleated cells there were by amplifying reference gene primers. Data came from immunoSEQ multiplex PCR; TCRdb stores just in-frame clones and leaves some out. That table supplies the V and J calls and clone size; D and trimming were determined from the DNA. The sample lists a few hundred thousand clones, around 87% occurring once. Germline V gene sequence: CDR1 LGHNA, CDR2 YSLEER. V was trimmed by 2 bases and J by 1 base, leaving 14 bases between them. CDR3 length equals 16 residues. The rearrangement joins TRBV4-3 to TRBJ1-1, with D maybe TRBD1 (5 bases). Sequenced material: peripheral blood. This sequence was found in a man aged 60-69 years who had recovered from COVID-19. Written as DNA, the CDR3 is TGCGCCAGCAGCCAACAAGCGCCAGGGTCGAACACTGAAGCTTTCTTT. It encodes CASSQQAPGSNTEAFF.